This is a list of T cell receptor beta chains from one sample in a study of blood T cell repertoires in COVID-19. Repertoires were generated with immunoSEQ multiplex PCR, while TCRdb's copy carries only in-frame clones and drops some. The sample has 40,000 to 45,000 clones; about nine tenths are singletons. Sequenced material: peripheral blood. These receptor sequences come from a man aged 45-60 years with active COVID-19. Each CDR3 is given with its conserved first and last residue.

TRBV9 | CASSQAGAWLDTQYF
TRBV10-3 | CAISDLNRDFQYF
TRBV4-1 | CASSQAGGFYEQYF
TRBV3-1/TRBV3-2 | CASSRGKHPSDEQFF
TRBV7-9 | CASSSGGNEQFF
TRBV5-1 | CASYEPTMGYTF
TRBV28 | CASSLGQAGANVLTF
TRBV4-1 | CASSQADRGYNEQFF
TRBV28 | CASTGGTGIVAGKAHEQFF
TRBV6-4 | CASSEGTGNTGELFF
TRBV5-5 | CASSLDSDIYGYEQYF
TRBV6-2/TRBV6-3 | CASSYAQGGTEAFF
TRBV5-1 | CASSLGGHYEQYF
TRBV27 | CASSLGRGRGELFF
TRBV4-2 | CASSHRGSGETQYF
TRBV28 | CASTVYLLAGYNEQFF
TRBV27 | CASSLAKGTYEQYF
TRBV11-2 | CASSLARSYEQYF
TRBV30 | CAWNSGVGDEQFF
TRBV30 | CAWSVLPANTQYF
TRBV27 | CASSLWASGTFYEQYF
TRBV29-1 | CSVGTHYNSPLHF
TRBV7-9 | CASSFGTSGSGKDEQFF
TRBV12-5 | CASGSEQGPLLQETQYF
TRBV27 | CASSFGAGQQFGNIQYF
TRBV4-2 | CASSQDEAGYSNQPQHF
TRBV29-1 | CSVELDERPELFF
TRBV7-7 | CASSLSSGRGEQYF
TRBV6-2/TRBV6-3 | CASSPFPKTGNEQFF
TRBV24-1 | CATSSSLAYEQYF
TRBV19 | CASSIGLAGVTSDTQYF
TRBV28 | CASSPGVAGAQEQFF
TRBV7-9 | CASSFGGSPLHF
TRBV6-5 | CASSLSYNEQFF
TRBV12-3/TRBV12-4 | CASSLLDRQEAFF
TRBV27 | CASTSPSGRDEQYF
TRBV4-3 | CASSQEPGTGGNTGELFF
TRBV7-9 | CASSHDSEADTQYF
TRBV28 | CASSTQGGRGQPQHF
TRBV11-3 | CASKYGGSGSDNEQFF
TRBV11-2 | CASSLGVGGATQYF
TRBV13 | CASSVPGQQTQYF
TRBV5-6 | CASSFFQGDEKLFF
TRBV5-1 | CASTLLATANTGELFF
TRBV28 | CASSLWAGLAKNIQYF
TRBV12-5 | CASALGSGAGELFF
TRBV11-3 | CASSWSSGNTEAFF
TRBV6-2/TRBV6-3 | CASSRQGVQPQHF